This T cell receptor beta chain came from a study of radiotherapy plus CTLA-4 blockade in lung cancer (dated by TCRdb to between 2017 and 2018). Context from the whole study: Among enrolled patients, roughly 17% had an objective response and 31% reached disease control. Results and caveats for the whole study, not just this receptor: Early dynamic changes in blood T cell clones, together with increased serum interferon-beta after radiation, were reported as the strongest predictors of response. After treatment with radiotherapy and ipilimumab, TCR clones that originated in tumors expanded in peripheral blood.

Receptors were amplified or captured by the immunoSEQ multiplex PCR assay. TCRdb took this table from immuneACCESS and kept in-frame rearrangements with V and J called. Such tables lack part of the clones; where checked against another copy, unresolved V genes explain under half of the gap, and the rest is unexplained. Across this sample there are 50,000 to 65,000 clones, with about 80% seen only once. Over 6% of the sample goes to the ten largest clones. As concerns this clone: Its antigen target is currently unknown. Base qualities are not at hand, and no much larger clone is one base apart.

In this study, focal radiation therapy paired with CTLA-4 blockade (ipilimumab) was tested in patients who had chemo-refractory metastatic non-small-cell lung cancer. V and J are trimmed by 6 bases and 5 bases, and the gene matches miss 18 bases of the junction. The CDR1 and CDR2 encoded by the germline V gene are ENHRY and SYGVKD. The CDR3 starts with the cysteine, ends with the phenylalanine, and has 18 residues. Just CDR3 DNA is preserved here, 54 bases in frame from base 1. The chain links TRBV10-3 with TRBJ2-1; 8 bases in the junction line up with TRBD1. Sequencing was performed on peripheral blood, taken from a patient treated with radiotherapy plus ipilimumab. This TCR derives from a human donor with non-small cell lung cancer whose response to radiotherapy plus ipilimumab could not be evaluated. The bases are TGTGCCATCAGGAGCCCTAGAACGACAGGGGAACGTAACAATGAGCAGTTCTTC. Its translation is CAIRSPRTTGERNNEQFF.